This T cell receptor beta chain was sequenced in a study of blood T cell repertoires in COVID-19. On the study more broadly: Spain, Italy and the United States supplied samples that represented acute and convalescent COVID-19.

Germline V gene data show CDR1 as SQVTM and CDR2 as ANQGSEA. This CDR3 has 13 amino acids. Trimming pared 6 bases from V and 8 bases from J, leaving 19 bases between. As originally analysed: From reference gene primer amplification, estimates of nucleated cell counts were derived. Sequencing was performed with immunoSEQ multiplex PCR; in TCRdb, only in-frame clones are kept and a portion is missing. V and J calls and clone size are as listed in that table; D and trimming were resolved from the DNA. The sample yields more than 250,000 clones, 75% to 85% seen once. V and J are TRBV29-1 and TRBJ1-2; D may be TRBD1 (6 bases). Sequencing was performed on peripheral blood. This sequence was found in a man between 50 and 59 years old with active or convalescent COVID-19. The CDR3 DNA sequence: TGCAGCGTGAGCAGGGGAGAGGTGGGAGGCTACACCTTC. Its translation is CSVSRGEVGGYTF. Complete variable domain (other parts from reference TRBV29-1 and TRBJ1-2): SAVISQKPSRDICQRGTSLTIQCQVDSQVTMMFWYRQQPGQSLTLIATANQGSEATYESGFVIDKFPISRPNLTFSTLTVSNMSPEDSSIYLCSVSRGEVGGYTFGSGTRLTVV.